These T cell receptor beta chains were read from a single sample in a study of OX40 agonist ivuxolimab in advanced cancers. This table comes from immunoSEQ multiplex PCR, and its TCRdb copy is limited to in-frame clones, with some not included. The table has thousands of clones, over 65% seen once. The source material was CD4+ or CD8+ T cells sorted from blood, sampled in a trial of the OX40 agonist ivuxolimab. The receptors originated from an adult with an advanced solid tumor such as melanoma, head and neck, liver or kidney cancer. CDR3s include the opening cysteine and the closing phenylalanine or tryptophan. The D gene is left open where the match is weak. Clone size is shown for a subset of rows, as once, few, many or a class of expanded clone.

-,13,once,TRBV9,TRBJ2-3,TGTGCCAGCAGCGTGGGACTCACAGATACGCAGTATTTT,CASSVGLTDTQYF
-,17,-,TRBV9,TRBJ2-3,TGTGCCAGCAGCGTAGAGGGCAGGCCCCTTAGCACAGATACGCAGTATTTT,CASSVEGRPLSTDTQYF
-,14,-,TRBV10-3,TRBJ1-1,TGTGCCATCAGTGATCCGGAGATGAACACTGAAGCTTTCTTT,CAISDPEMNTEAFF
TRBD2,15,many,TRBV7-8,TRBJ2-4,TGTGCCAGCAGGCCGGGGGGACTAGCCAAAAACATTCAGTACTTC,CASRPGGLAKNIQYF
-,12,-,TRBV10-2,TRBJ1-2,TGCGCCAGCAGGGACAGTAACTATGGCTACACCTTC,CASRDSNYGYTF
-,13,few,TRBV6-4,TRBJ2-3,TGTGCCAGCAGTGACTCCGATACAGATACGCAGTATTTT,CASSDSDTDTQYF
TRBD1,15,-,TRBV9,TRBJ1-1,TGTGCCAGCAGCGCCGGGACAGGGGAGAACACTGAAGCTTTCTTT,CASSAGTGENTEAFF
-,13,once,TRBV11-3,TRBJ2-7,TGTGCCAGCACCCTAGGACAAACCTACGAGCAGTACTTC,CASTLGQTYEQYF
-,11,-,TRBV11-3,TRBJ2-3,TGTGCCAGCAGCTTCACAGATACGCAGTATTTT,CASSFTDTQYF
TRBD1,14,-,TRBV9,TRBJ1-6,TGTGCCAGCAGCCGGGACAGGGGGCGTTCACCCCTCCACTTT,CASSRDRGRSPLHF
-,15,-,TRBV4-1,TRBJ1-3,TGCGCCAGCAGCCAAGCCCCCGGGCTCGGAAACACCATATATTTT,CASSQAPGLGNTIYF
-,17,-,TRBV11-3,TRBJ1-2,TGTGCCAGCAGCCCGGACGTAACAGGGAACTCGAACTATGGCTACACCTTC,CASSPDVTGNSNYGYTF
-,14,-,TRBV19,TRBJ2-2,TGTGCCAGTAGTATGAGACGCTACACCGGGGAGCTGTTTTTT,CASSMRRYTGELFF
-,16,once,TRBV9,TRBJ2-5,TGTGCCAGCAGCGTAGTGGGCGTGGGGGTCCAAGAGACCCAGTACTTC,CASSVVGVGVQETQYF
-,14,medium-sized,TRBV27,TRBJ1-2,TGTGCCAGCAGTTTACAGGGAGGAAACTATGGCTACACCTTC,CASSLQGGNYGYTF
-,13,few,TRBV7-6,TRBJ1-1,TGTGCCAGCAGCTCTGCCGACAGCATTGAAGCTTTCTTT,CASSSADSIEAFF
-,15,once,TRBV19,TRBJ2-7,TGTGCCAGTAGTCACGGTCATGACAGCTACTACGAGCAGTACTTC,CASSHGHDSYYEQYF
-,13,medium-sized,TRBV7-9,TRBJ2-1,TGTGCCAGCAGGGATCCGGGGAACAATGAGCAGTTCTTC,CASRDPGNNEQFF
-,15,-,TRBV6-4,TRBJ1-4,TGTGCCAGCAGGAGTGTTCACAGGGTTAATGAAAAACTGTTTTTT,CASRSVHRVNEKLFF
-,13,-,TRBV7-3,TRBJ2-2,TGTGCCAGCAGCCCCAGGACAGCCGGGGAGCTGTTTTTT,CASSPRTAGELFF
TRBD1,15,-,TRBV11-2,TRBJ2-7,TGTGCCAGCAGCCCAGGGACAGGGGGCCCGTACGAGCAGTACTTC,CASSPGTGGPYEQYF
-,13,-,TRBV7-3,TRBJ1-3,TGTGCCAGCAGTATGGGGCCTGGAAACACCATATATTTT,CASSMGPGNTIYF
TRBD1,16,-,TRBV4-3,TRBJ1-3,TGCGCCAGCAGCCAAGGAACAGGGGGCTTTGGAAACACCATATATTTT,CASSQGTGGFGNTIYF
TRBD2,16,-,TRBV5-1,TRBJ2-1,TGCGCCAGCAGCTTGCCCCTAGCGGGGGGGGTCAATGAGCAGTTCTTC,CASSLPLAGGVNEQFF
-,13,-,TRBV6-5,TRBJ1-2,TGTGCCAGCAGTTACTTTGGACAGTATGGCTACACCTTC,CASSYFGQYGYTF
-,14,-,TRBV6-6,TRBJ2-2,TGTGCCAGCAGTGTCCAGGGGGGCACCGGGGAGCTGTTTTTT,CASSVQGGTGELFF
TRBD1,15,medium-sized,TRBV2,TRBJ1-4,TGTGCCAGCAGTGAGGAAGGGACAGAGAATGAAAAACTGTTTTTT,CASSEEGTENEKLFF
-,13,-,TRBV5-4,TRBJ1-2,TGTGCCAGCAGCTTGGCACAAACCTATGGCTACACCTTC,CASSLAQTYGYTF
-,14,once,TRBV6-6,TRBJ2-7,TGTGCCAGCAGGTTACAGGGCGTCCCCTACGAGCAGTACTTC,CASRLQGVPYEQYF
-,14,-,TRBV2,TRBJ2-5,TGTGCCAGCTTGAGCGACGATGGACTTACGGCCCAGTACTTC,CASLSDDGLTAQYF
-,12,-,TRBV2,TRBJ1-2,TGTGCCAGCAATCCCGGTCGGTATGGCTACACCTTC,CASNPGRYGYTF
-,14,-,TRBV7-2,TRBJ2-7,TGTGCCAGCAGCTTCTGGGACGCCTCCTACGAGCAGTACTTC,CASSFWDASYEQYF